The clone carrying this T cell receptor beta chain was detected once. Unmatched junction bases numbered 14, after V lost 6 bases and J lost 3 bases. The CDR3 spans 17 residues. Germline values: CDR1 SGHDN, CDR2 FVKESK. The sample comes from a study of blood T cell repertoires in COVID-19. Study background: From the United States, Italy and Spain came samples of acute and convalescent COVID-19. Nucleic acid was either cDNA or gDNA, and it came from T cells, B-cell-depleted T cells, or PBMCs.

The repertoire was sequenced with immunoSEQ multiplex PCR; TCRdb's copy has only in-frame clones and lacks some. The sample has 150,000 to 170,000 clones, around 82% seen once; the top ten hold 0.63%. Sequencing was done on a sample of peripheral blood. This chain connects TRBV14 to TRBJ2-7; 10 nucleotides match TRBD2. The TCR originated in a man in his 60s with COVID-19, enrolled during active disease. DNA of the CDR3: TGTGCCAGCAGTCCCTACCCGACTAGCGGGCCGGGCTACGAGCAGTACTTC. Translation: CASSPYPTSGPGYEQYF.